A single T cell receptor (beta chain) is shown here with its context. Its target is unknown. The record originates from a study of T cell responses to AZD1222 COVID-19 vaccine. Study-wide results and caveats: Targeting of unmutated variant regions was reportedly seen in nearly half of spike-specific TCRs.

This CDR3 spans 18 amino acids. TCRdb's table, derived via immunoSEQ multiplex PCR, lists solely in-frame clones and lacks some. Of 200,000 or so clones detected, about 94% appear once; the ten largest clones hold roughly a tenth. The receptor was isolated from an adult in good health. The V and J genes are TRBV21-1 and TRBJ1-1; the table's D call, TRBD1, has no DNA check behind it. TRBV21-1 is listed as a pseudogene. The material sequenced was peripheral blood, taken on day 0 of AZD1222 vaccination. The CDR3 region is CASSQKAPTGGLNTEAFF. The CDR3 coding sequence is TGTGCCAGCAGCCAGAAAGCCCCGACAGGGGGCCTGAACACTGAAGCTTTCTTT.